The next 10 T cell receptor beta chains were all read from a single sample in a study of blood T cell repertoires in COVID-19. Data came from immunoSEQ multiplex PCR; TCRdb stores just in-frame clones and leaves some out. Among 200,000 to 300,000 clones, approximately 83% were seen once, and the ten largest hold around 27%. The sequenced sample consisted of peripheral blood. Every receptor here comes from a middle-aged man with acute or convalescent COVID-19.

This chain links TRBV21-1 with TRBJ2-3; the table's D gene call, TRBD2, was not cross checked with the DNA. TRBV21-1 constitutes a pseudogene. The CDR3 is 18 amino acids. The CDR3 coding sequence is TGTGCCAGCAGTAAAGGAGGACTAGCGGAAACGAGGGGAGATACGCAGTATTTT. Protein product: CASSKGGLAETRGDTQYF.

This chain uses TRBV9 with TRBJ2-1; D call uncertain. The CDR3 covers 14 residues. Germline values: CDR1 SGDLS, CDR2 YYNGEE. Trimming removed 4 bases from V and 9 bases from J, with 17 bases in between. The CDR3: CASSPRPAAAEQFF. Written as DNA, the CDR3 is TGTGCCAGCAGCCCCCGTCCCGCCGCGGCTGAGCAGTTCTTC. Variable domain in full (rest from reference TRBV9 and TRBJ2-1): DSGVTQTPKHLITATGQRVTLRCSPRSGDLSVYWYQQSLDQGLQFLIQYYNGEERAKGNILERFSAQQFPDLHSELNLSSLELGDSALYFCASSPRPAAAEQFFGPGTRLTVL.

V gene TRBV5-4 combines with J gene TRBJ1-1; tentatively, D is TRBD1 (6 bases). Germline loops: CDR1 SGHNT, CDR2 YYREEE (reference sequence). V was trimmed by 0 bases and J by 5 bases, leaving 11 bases between them. This CDR3 has 14 residues. CDR3 in amino acids: CASSLDTGWTEAFF. CDR3 in DNA: TGTGCCAGCAGCTTGGATACAGGGTGGACTGAAGCTTTCTTT.

The chain couples TRBV6-4 to TRBJ1-1; D is perhaps TRBD1 (6 bases). Germline V lookup: CDR1 MRHNA, CDR2 SNTAGT. This CDR3 spans 15 amino acids. V lost 0 bases and J lost 4, with 12 bases in between. CDR3 nucleotide sequence: TGTGCCAGCAGTGACTCGGGGGCCGGCCGCACTGAAGCTTTCTTT. It codes for CASSDSGAGRTEAFF.

The rearrangement links TRBV3-1 (or the pseudogene TRBV3-2) to TRBJ2-7; D not resolved. Deletions cut 2 bases from V and 2 bases from J, with 10 bases between. The CDR3 runs to 14 residues. The germline V gene has CDR1 LGHDT and CDR2 YNNKEL (reference sequence). The CDR3 nucleotides are TGTGCCAGCAGCCAACTAGGCAGCCCCTACGAGCAGTACTTC. It translates to CASSQLGSPYEQYF.

Comment on this clone: Other DNA sequences in this sample translate to the same CDR3. The genes are TRBV7-2 and TRBJ1-1, with D uncertain. The V gene lost 4 bases and the J gene lost 0 bases, with 6 bases spanning the gap. Germline lookup yields CDR1 SGHTA and CDR2 FQGNSA. The length of the CDR3 is 13 residues. As DNA, the CDR3 is TGTGCCAGCAGCTCATCAGTGAACACTGAAGCTTTCTTT. It translates to CASSSSVNTEAFF.

This chain links TRBV29-1 with TRBJ2-5; D possibly corresponds to TRBD1 (5 bases). The CDR3 extends over 13 amino acids. Trimming took 0 bases from V and 4 from J, leaving 9 bases between them. CDR1 and CDR2 (germline): SQVTM, ANQGSEA. CDR3 protein: CSVEEGVGETQYF. Here the CDR3 DNA reads TGCAGCGTTGAAGAAGGGGTGGGAGAGACCCAGTACTTC.

This sequence joins TRBV7-2 and TRBJ2-5; 14 bases are a match to TRBD2. The CDR3 is made up of 18 amino acids. Trimming at V came to 1 base and at J to 2 bases, leaving 6 bases not matched to a gene. Germline loops: CDR1 SGHTA, CDR2 FQGNSA. This chain's CDR3 is CASSLGGLAGGVQETQYF. The CDR3 bases are TGTGCCAGCAGCTTAGGAGGACTAGCGGGAGGTGTTCAAGAGACCCAGTACTTC.

The rearrangement links TRBV5-1 to TRBJ2-6; no clear D gene. The CDR3 extends over 16 amino acids. The V gene lost 0 bases and the J gene lost 3 bases, with 10 bases spanning the gap. Germline loops: CDR1 SGHRS, CDR2 YFSETQ. For the CDR3, the DNA is TGCGCCAGCAGCTTGGATGTGGTTAGTGGGGCCAACGTCCTGACTTTC. Residues: CASSLDVVSGANVLTF.

V gene TRBV19 combines with J gene TRBJ1-5; D not resolved. Trimming shortened V by 4 bases and J by 7 bases, and 14 bases separated the two germline ends. CDR1 LNHDA and CDR2 SQIVND come from the germline V gene (reference sequence). The CDR3 loop spans 14 amino acids. The DNA of the CDR3 is TGTGCCAGTAGTACTTGGGCCCCGGCACAGCCCCAGCATTTT. The encoded protein is CASSTWAPAQPQHF. Together with reference TRBV19 and TRBJ1-5, the CDR3 gives the full variable domain: DGGITQSPKYLFRKEGQNVTLSCEQNLNHDAMYWYRQDPGQGLRLIYYSQIVNDFQKGDIAEGYSVSREKKESFPLTVTSAQKNPTAFYLCASSTWAPAQPQHFGDGTRLSIL.